The 26 T cell receptor beta chains below all came from one sample that was sequenced in a study of control samples from healthy donors and cancer patients. Clones were read by immunoSEQ multiplex PCR, and TCRdb kept only the in-frame ones, dropping some. Among approximately 170,000 clones listed, more than 85% were seen once. Sequenced: blood. The receptor source for this set is a woman aged 25 to 39 in good health.

This chain uses TRBV25-1 with TRBJ1-5; 9 bases are a match to TRBD1. Losses at the gene ends were 3 bases for V and 15 bases for J; bases not matched to a gene: 12. Germline V gene lookup returns CDR1 MGHDK and CDR2 SYGVNS. The CDR3 spans 14 residues. The CDR3 nucleotides read TGTGCCAGCAGTGACTTCCGGGGACAGGGTATGTTGCATTTT. It is translated as CASSDFRGQGMLHF.

This clone has only one observation. The chain couples TRBV4-1 to TRBJ1-2; 11 bases are a match to TRBD1. With V trimmed by 4 bases and J by 0 bases, 7 bases remained unmatched. This CDR3 region has 17 residues. Per the germline V gene, CDR1 is MGHRA and CDR2 is YSYEKL. The CDR3: CASSPHGQGAPNYGYTF. The CDR3 coding sequence is TGCGCCAGCAGCCCTCATGGACAGGGGGCGCCTAACTATGGCTACACCTTC.

The chain combines TRBV5-8 with TRBJ1-1, with unresolved D. The CDR3 length is 14 residues. V was shortened by 2 bases and J by 1 base, with 9 bases between the two germline ends. The germline gives CDR1 SGHTS, CDR2 YDEGEE. CDR3 sequence (DNA): TGTGCCAGCAGCTTATGGGCCCAGAACACTGAAGCTTTCTTT. Its translation is CASSLWAQNTEAFF.

The count of this clone is one. The rearrangement joins TRBV19 to TRBJ1-5; no reliable D call. Germline V lookup: CDR1 LNHDA, CDR2 SQIVND (reference sequence). This CDR3 is built from 15 residues. V was shortened by 1 base and J by 0 bases, with 7 bases between the two germline ends. CDR3 amino acids: CASSIVPVSNQPQHF. The CDR3 DNA sequence: TGTGCCAGTAGTATAGTTCCTGTTAGCAATCAGCCCCAGCATTTT. Full variable domain (rest looked up from reference TRBV19 and TRBJ1-5): DGGITQSPKYLFRKEGQNVTLSCEQNLNHDAMYWYRQDPGQGLRLIYYSQIVNDFQKGDIAEGYSVSREKKESFPLTVTSAQKNPTAFYLCASSIVPVSNQPQHFGDGTRLSIL.

The chain joins TRBV28 to TRBJ2-3; tentatively, D is TRBD1 (5 bases). CDR3 length: 14 residues. Germline V gene lookup returns CDR1 MDHEN and CDR2 SYDVKM. V lost 11 bases and J 3 bases, leaving 18 bases between the germline ends. CDR3 loop: CAGAAIWGTDTQYF. DNA for the CDR3: TGTGCCGGGGCAGCCATATGGGGTACAGATACGCAGTATTTT.

The gene calls are TRBV24-1 and TRBJ2-5; a possible D gene is TRBD1 (6 bases). CDR1 and CDR2 (germline): KGHDR, SFDVKD. Trimming stripped 4 bases from V and 5 bases from J, with 13 bases between. The CDR3 length is 14 residues. In DNA, the CDR3 is TGTGCCACCAGTGACAGGACAGTAAGGGAGACCCAGTACTTC. This codes for CATSDRTVRETQYF.

The gene calls are TRBV4-1 and TRBJ2-6, with D tentatively TRBD2 (5 bases). This CDR3 is 17 amino acids long. Germline V gives CDR1 MGHRA, CDR2 YSYEKL. V shed 1 base and J shed 1 base, with 11 bases lying between them. CDR3 sequence (DNA): TGCGCCAGCAGCCAAGTTTTTGGGGAGTCTGGGGCCAACGTCCTGACTTTC. It codes for CASSQVFGESGANVLTF.

The chain couples TRBV7-2 to TRBJ2-1; 16 positions agree with TRBD2. The CDR3 length is 16 residues. V was clipped by 3 bases and J by 10 bases; unmatched bases: 6. CDR1 is SGHTA, CDR2 FQGNSA, per germline. CDR3 loop: CASSFGTSGRAGEQFF. CDR3 DNA sequence: TGTGCCAGCAGCTTCGGGACTAGCGGGAGGGCCGGGGAGCAGTTCTTC.

V and J are TRBV4-2 and TRBJ2-5; TRBD2 matches at 13 bases. The ends lost 4 bases at V and 3 bases at J; junction bases unmatched: 5. The germline V gene has CDR1 LGHNA and CDR2 YNFKEQ. The length of the CDR3 is 16 residues. In nucleotides, the CDR3 is TGTGCCAGCAGCCCGGGACTAGCGGGACGGGAAGAGACCCAGTACTTC. It encodes CASSPGLAGREETQYF.

The chain is built from TRBV15 and TRBJ1-5; D remains ambiguous. V was pared by 0 bases and J by 6 bases, with 6 bases between. This CDR3 has 13 residues. The germline V gene has CDR1 LNHNV and CDR2 YYDKDF (reference sequence). CDR3 nucleotides: TGTGCCACCAGCAGAGACCGTGGTCAGCCCCAGCATTTT. Its protein product is CATSRDRGQPQHF.

The chain uses TRBV7-3 and TRBJ2-1, with TRBD1 identical over 8 bases. The germline V gene has CDR1 SGHTA and CDR2 FQGTGA. The CDR3 consists of 15 residues. V gave up 5 bases and J gave up 7 bases; unmatched junction bases: 10. In DNA form, the CDR3 reads TGTGCCAGCAGCCCCCGCCCCGGACAGGGAAATGAGCAGTTCTTC. Residues: CASSPRPGQGNEQFF.

This clone has just one count. V and J are TRBV7-8 and TRBJ2-5; no firm D call. The CDR3 length is 13 residues. Germline CDR1 and CDR2: SGHVS and FQNEAQ. V was cut by 2 bases and J by 5 bases, with 9 bases left in between. The CDR3 sequence is CASSLSRVETQYF. The CDR3 DNA reads as TGTGCCAGCAGCTTATCTAGGGTGGAGACCCAGTACTTC. Supplemented by reference TRBV7-8 and TRBJ2-5, the full variable domain reads GAGVSQSPRYKVAKRGQDVALRCDPISGHVSLFWYQQALGQGPEFLTYFQNEAQLDKSGLPSDRFFAERPEGSVSTLKIQRTQQEDSAVYLCASSLSRVETQYFGPGTRLLVL.

The V and J genes are TRBV7-2 and TRBJ2-7; perhaps TRBD1 as D (5 bases). The CDR3 consists of 14 residues. V was pared by 1 base and J by 0 bases, with 7 bases between. Germline V gene sequence: CDR1 SGHTA, CDR2 FQGNSA. DNA of the CDR3: TGTGCCAGCAGCTTAGGACAGCCCTCCTACGAGCAGTACTTC. This translates into CASSLGQPSYEQYF.

J is TRBJ1-1 and V is TRBV5-1, with TRBD1 matching 7 bases. Germline V CDR1 and CDR2: SGHRS, YFSETQ. V trimming: 5 bases; J trimming: 4 bases; junction bases outside the gene matches: 11. CDR3 size: 15 residues. CDR3: CASSHGAGGGTEAFF. DNA of the CDR3: TGCGCCAGCAGTCACGGCGCAGGGGGTGGCACTGAAGCTTTCTTT.

CDR3 residues: CASRLRLMNTEAFF. The CDR3 nucleotides read TGTGCCAGCAGACTCAGGCTAATGAACACTGAAGCTTTCTTT. The gene calls are TRBV27 and TRBJ1-1; D gene uncertain. The CDR3 is 14 residues long. CDR1 is MNHEY and CDR2 is SMNVEV in the germline V gene (reference sequence). V lost 6 bases and J 0 bases, leaving 11 bases between the germline ends.

This sequence joins TRBV7-2 and TRBJ1-2; D is perhaps TRBD1 (5 bases). CDR1 is SGHTA, CDR2 FQGNSA, per germline. The CDR3 sequence is 14 residues long. V was shortened by 2 bases and J by 4 bases, with 11 bases between the two germline ends. CDR3 in amino acids: CASSLRQISYGYTF. Written as DNA, the CDR3 is TGTGCCAGCAGCTTACGACAGATATCCTATGGCTACACCTTC. Together with reference TRBV7-2 and TRBJ1-2, the CDR3 gives the full variable domain: GAGVSQSPSNKVTEKGKDVELRCDPISGHTALYWYRQSLGQGLEFLIYFQGNSAPDKSGLPSDRFSAERTGGSVSTLTIQRTQQEDSAVYLCASSLRQISYGYTFGSGTRLTVV.

V gene TRBV3-1 (or the pseudogene TRBV3-2) combines with J gene TRBJ2-1, with 9 bases fitting TRBD1. Germline lookup yields CDR1 LGHDT and CDR2 YNNKEL (reference sequence). This CDR3 is built from 17 residues. Germline trimming cut 0 bases from V and 9 bases from J; bases unmatched to any gene: 12. The CDR3 loop is CASSQDGGQGTGFEQFF. Here the CDR3 DNA reads TGTGCCAGCAGCCAAGATGGGGGACAGGGTACCGGCTTTGAGCAGTTCTTC.

The chain carries TRBV6-4 and TRBJ2-3; 9 positions match TRBD2. The CDR3 is 16 amino acids. The J segment lost 2 bases and the V segment lost 6 bases, leaving 9 bases of the junction unmatched. Germline CDR1 is MRHNA and CDR2 is SNTAGT. The CDR3 sequence is CASSLTSGDTTDTQYF. In DNA form, the CDR3 reads TGTGCCAGCAGCCTGACTAGCGGCGACACCACAGATACGCAGTATTTT.

The chain carries TRBV27 and TRBJ2-7, with 7 nucleotides matching TRBD2. The junction had 8 bases not matched to a gene; V was cut back by 3 bases and J by 0 bases. Germline-derived CDR1 and CDR2 are MNHEY and SMNVEV (reference sequence). The CDR3 spans 16 residues. CDR3 DNA sequence: TGTGCCAGCAGTTTCTTTCCGGGGGGTGACTCCTACGAGCAGTACTTC. This encodes CASSFFPGGDSYEQYF.

CDR3 loop: CASSLRRKNHQIQETQYF. The DNA for the CDR3 is TGTGCCAGCAGCTTACGGCGGAAAAATCACCAAATTCAAGAGACCCAGTACTTC. The chain is built from TRBV5-4 and TRBJ2-5; D is unresolved. CDR1 and CDR2 (germline): SGHNT, YYREEE (reference sequence). Deletions cut 2 bases from V and 2 bases from J, with 22 bases between. The CDR3 extends over 18 amino acids. Full variable domain (missing parts from reference TRBV5-4 and TRBJ2-5): ETGVTQSPTHLIKTRGQQVTLRCSSQSGHNTVSWYQQALGQGPQFIFQYYREEENGRGNFPPRFSGLQFPNYSSELNVNALELDDSALYLCASSLRRKNHQIQETQYFGPGTRLLVL.

The chain carries TRBV6-2 or TRBV6-3 and TRBJ2-4; possibly TRBD1 or TRBD2 for D (6 bases each). CDR3 length equals 16 residues. In germline, CDR1 is MNHEY, CDR2 SVGEGT. With 0 bases removed from V and 1 base from J, the gap between germline ends came to 10 bases. This CDR3 reads CASSYSGGLAKNIQYF. In nucleotides, the CDR3 is TGTGCCAGCAGTTACTCCGGGGGCTTGGCCAAAAACATTCAGTACTTC.

The J gene is TRBJ2-2, the V gene TRBV11-2, with D hard to call. Germline V gene sequence: CDR1 SGHAT, CDR2 FQNNGV. V lost 3 bases and J 6 bases, leaving 2 bases between the germline ends. CDR3 length: 11 amino acids. Here the CDR3 DNA reads TGTGCCAGCAGCTTCCCCGGGGAGCTGTTTTTT. Its translation: CASSFPGELFF.

The genes are TRBV9 and TRBJ1-4; D may be TRBD1 (5 bases). The V end lost 0 bases, the J end lost 0 bases, and 9 bases lay between the germline ends. The germline gives CDR1 SGDLS, CDR2 YYNGEE. This CDR3 spans 16 amino acids. The CDR3 DNA reads TGTGCCAGCAGCGTAGGGACACTTGCAACTAATGAAAAACTGTTTTTT. Protein: CASSVGTLATNEKLFF.

CDR3 residues: CATSRDRTLDGELFF. Written as DNA, the CDR3 is TGTGCCACCAGCAGAGATCGGACCCTCGACGGGGAGCTGTTTTTT. The chain uses TRBV15 and TRBJ2-2; D remains ambiguous. Germline lookup yields CDR1 LNHNV and CDR2 YYDKDF (reference sequence). This CDR3 has 15 amino acids. Trimming stripped 0 bases from V and 7 bases from J, with 12 bases between.

The CDR3: CASSPTGGPGELFF. In DNA, the CDR3 is TGTGCCAGCAGCCCCACAGGGGGCCCCGGGGAGCTGTTTTTT. The V call is TRBV7-2, the J call TRBJ2-2, with 9 positions matching TRBD1. The CDR3 runs 14 residues. V was clipped by 5 bases and J by 6 bases; unmatched bases: 4. CDR1 and CDR2 from the germline V gene are SGHTA and FQGNSA.

This chain joins TRBV29-1 and TRBJ1-1; D is uncertain. The V and J ends lost 5 bases and 1 base respectively, with 8 bases between them. The CDR3 loop spans 12 amino acids. Germline V gives CDR1 SQVTM, CDR2 ANQGSEA. CDR3 protein: CSVRPGNTEAFF. In DNA, the CDR3 is TGCAGCGTTAGGCCGGGGAACACTGAAGCTTTCTTT.